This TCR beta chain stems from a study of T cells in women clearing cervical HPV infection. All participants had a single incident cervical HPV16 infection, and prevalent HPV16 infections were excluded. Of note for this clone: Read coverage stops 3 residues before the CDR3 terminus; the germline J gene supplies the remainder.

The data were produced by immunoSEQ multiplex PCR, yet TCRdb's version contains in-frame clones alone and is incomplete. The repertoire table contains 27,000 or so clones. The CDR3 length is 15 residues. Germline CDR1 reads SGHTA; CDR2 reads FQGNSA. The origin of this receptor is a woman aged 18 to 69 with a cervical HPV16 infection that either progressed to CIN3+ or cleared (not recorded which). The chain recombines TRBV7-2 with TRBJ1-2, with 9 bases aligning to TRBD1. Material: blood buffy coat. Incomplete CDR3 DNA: TGTGCCAGCAGCTCCTACACAGGGGGCGCGGACGGC. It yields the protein CASSSYTGGADG. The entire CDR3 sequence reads CASSSYTGGADGYTF.